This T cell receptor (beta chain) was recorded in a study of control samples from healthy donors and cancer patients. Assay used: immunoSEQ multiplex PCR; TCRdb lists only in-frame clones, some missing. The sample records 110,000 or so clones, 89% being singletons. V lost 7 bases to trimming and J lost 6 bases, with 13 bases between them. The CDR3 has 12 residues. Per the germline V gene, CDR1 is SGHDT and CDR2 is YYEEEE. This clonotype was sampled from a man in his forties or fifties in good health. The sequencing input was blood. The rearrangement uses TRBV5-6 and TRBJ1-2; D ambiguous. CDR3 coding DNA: TGTGCCAGCTGGGAGTTGGGAGATGGCTACACCTTC. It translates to CASWELGDGYTF.